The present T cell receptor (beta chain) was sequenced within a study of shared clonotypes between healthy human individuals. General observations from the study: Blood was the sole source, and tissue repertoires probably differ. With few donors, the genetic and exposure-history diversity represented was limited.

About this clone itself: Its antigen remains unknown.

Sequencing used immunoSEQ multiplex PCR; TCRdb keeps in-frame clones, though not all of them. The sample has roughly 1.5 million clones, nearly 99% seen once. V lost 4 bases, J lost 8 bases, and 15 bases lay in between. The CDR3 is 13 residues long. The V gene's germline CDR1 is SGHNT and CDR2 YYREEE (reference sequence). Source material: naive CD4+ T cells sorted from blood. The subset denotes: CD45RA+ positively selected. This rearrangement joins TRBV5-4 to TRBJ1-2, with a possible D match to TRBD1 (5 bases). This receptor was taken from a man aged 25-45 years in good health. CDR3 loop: CASSHRQLSGYTF. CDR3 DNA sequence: TGTGCCAGCAGCCACCGACAGTTAAGCGGCTACACCTTC. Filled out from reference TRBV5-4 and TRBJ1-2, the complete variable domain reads ETGVTQSPTHLIKTRGQQVTLRCSSQSGHNTVSWYQQALGQGPQFIFQYYREEENGRGNFPPRFSGLQFPNYSSELNVNALELDDSALYLCASSHRQLSGYTFGSGTRLTVV.